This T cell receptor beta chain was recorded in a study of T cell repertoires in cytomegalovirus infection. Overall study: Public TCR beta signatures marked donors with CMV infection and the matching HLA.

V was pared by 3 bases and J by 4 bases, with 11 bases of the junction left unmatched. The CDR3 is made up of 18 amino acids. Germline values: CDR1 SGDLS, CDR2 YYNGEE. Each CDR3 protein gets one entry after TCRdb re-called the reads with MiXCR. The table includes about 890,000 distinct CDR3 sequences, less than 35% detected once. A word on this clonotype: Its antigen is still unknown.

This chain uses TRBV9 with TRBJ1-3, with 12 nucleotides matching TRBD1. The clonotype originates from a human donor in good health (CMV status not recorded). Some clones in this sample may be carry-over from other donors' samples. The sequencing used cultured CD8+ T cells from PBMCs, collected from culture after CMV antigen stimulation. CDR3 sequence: CASSASRDRGQEGNTIYF. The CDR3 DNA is TGTGCCAGCAGCGCCTCCCGGGACAGGGGGCAAGAGGGAAACACCATATATTTT.